This T cell receptor beta chain was identified in a study of Ad26.COV2.S vaccination and SARS-CoV-2 variants. Using immunoSEQ multiplex PCR, the repertoire was profiled, and TCRdb retains in-frame clones only, with some absent. The sample has roughly 500,000 clones, 80% to 90% seen once; the top ten hold approximately 2.5%. Treatment in this sample: roughly 19 received Ad26.COV2.S at low or high dose, single or two shots; about 5 received placebo; per-sample allocation not given. The investigators took samples on day 63 after the first vaccine or placebo injection. The sequenced sample was peripheral blood, obtained in a trial of Ad26.COV2.S vaccine versus placebo. The TCR sequence derives from a person aged 18 to 59 who received the Ad26.COV2.S COVID-19 vaccine or a placebo.

This chain's CDR3 is CASSTEKTYGYTF. In DNA form, the CDR3 reads TGTGCCAGCAGTACAGAGAAGACCTATGGCTACACCTTC. The gene calls are TRBV6-6 and TRBJ1-2; D not resolved. Trimming took 5 bases from V and 4 from J, leaving 11 bases between them. The germline V gene encodes CDR1 MNHNY and CDR2 SVGAGI (reference sequence). The CDR3 covers 13 residues.